This T cell receptor beta chain comes out of a study of blood T cell repertoires in COVID-19. Study information: The United States, Italy and Spain were the sources of the acute and convalescent COVID-19 samples. T cells, B-cell-depleted T cells, or PBMCs supplied cDNA or gDNA.

CDR3 length equals 14 residues. V lost 2 bases to trimming and J lost 6 bases, with 13 bases between them. Germline loops: CDR1 SEHNR, CDR2 FQNEAQ (reference sequence). In the source study's methods: Cell counts per sample came from amplifying reference gene primers. Assay used: immunoSEQ multiplex PCR; TCRdb lists only in-frame clones, some missing. V and J calls and clone size are given by that table; D and trimming were obtained from the DNA. The data hold 200,000 to 300,000 clones, with 70% to 90% observed a single time. The material sequenced was peripheral blood. The TCR comes from a man older than 75 with acute or convalescent COVID-19. The chain links TRBV7-9 to TRBJ1-2, with D hard to call. CDR3 sequence: CASSLPGLRDGYTF. The CDR3 coding sequence is TGTGCCAGCAGCTTACCCGGACTTCGCGATGGCTACACCTTC.